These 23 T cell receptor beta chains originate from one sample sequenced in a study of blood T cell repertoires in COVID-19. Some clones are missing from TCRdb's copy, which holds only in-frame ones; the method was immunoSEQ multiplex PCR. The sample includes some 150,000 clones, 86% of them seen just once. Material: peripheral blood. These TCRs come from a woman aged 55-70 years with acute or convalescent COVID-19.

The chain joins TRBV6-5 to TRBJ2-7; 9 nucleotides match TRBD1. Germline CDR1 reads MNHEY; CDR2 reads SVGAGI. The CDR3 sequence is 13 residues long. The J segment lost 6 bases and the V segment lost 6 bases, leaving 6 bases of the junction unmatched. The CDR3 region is CASSRDRVGEQYF. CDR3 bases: TGTGCCAGCAGCCGGGACAGGGTTGGCGAGCAGTACTTC.

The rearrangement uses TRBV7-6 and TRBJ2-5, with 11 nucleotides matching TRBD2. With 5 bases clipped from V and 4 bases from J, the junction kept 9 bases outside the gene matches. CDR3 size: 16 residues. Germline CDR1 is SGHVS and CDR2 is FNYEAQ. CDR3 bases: TGTGCCAGCAGCGCGAGACTAGCGGGGATTAGAGAGACCCAGTACTTC. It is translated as CASSARLAGIRETQYF.

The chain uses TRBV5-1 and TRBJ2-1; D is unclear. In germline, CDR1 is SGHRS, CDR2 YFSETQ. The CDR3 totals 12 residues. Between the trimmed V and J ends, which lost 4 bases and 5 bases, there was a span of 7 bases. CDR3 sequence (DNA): TGCGCCAGCAGCGTTAGTCACAATGAGCAGTTCTTC. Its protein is CASSVSHNEQFF.

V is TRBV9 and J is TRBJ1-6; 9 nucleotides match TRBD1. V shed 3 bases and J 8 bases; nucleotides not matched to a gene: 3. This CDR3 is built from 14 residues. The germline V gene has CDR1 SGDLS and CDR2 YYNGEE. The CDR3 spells CASSETGGHSPLHF. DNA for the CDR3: TGTGCCAGCAGCGAGACAGGGGGTCATTCACCCCTCCACTTT.

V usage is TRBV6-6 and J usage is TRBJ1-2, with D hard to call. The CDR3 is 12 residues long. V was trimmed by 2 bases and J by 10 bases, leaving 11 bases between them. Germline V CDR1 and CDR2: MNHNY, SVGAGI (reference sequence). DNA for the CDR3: TGTGCCAGCAGTTACGGAACAGTTTACTACACCTTC. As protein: CASSYGTVYYTF.

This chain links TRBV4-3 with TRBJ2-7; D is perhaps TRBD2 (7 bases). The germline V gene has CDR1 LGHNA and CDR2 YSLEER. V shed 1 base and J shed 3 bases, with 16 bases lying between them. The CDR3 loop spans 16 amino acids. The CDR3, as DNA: TGCGCCAGCAGCCAAGTTCTAGGGGGGGGAGTCTACGAGCAGTACTTC. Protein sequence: CASSQVLGGGVYEQYF.

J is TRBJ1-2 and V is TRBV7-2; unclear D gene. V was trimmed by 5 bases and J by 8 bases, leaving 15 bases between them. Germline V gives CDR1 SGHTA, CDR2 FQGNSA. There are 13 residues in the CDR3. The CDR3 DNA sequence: TGTGCCAGCAGCCCAGCCCCAGGAAGGGGCTACACCTTC. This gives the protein CASSPAPGRGYTF. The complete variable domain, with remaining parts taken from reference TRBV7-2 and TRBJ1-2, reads GAGVSQSPSNKVTEKGKDVELRCDPISGHTALYWYRQSLGQGLEFLIYFQGNSAPDKSGLPSDRFSAERTGGSVSTLTIQRTQQEDSAVYLCASSPAPGRGYTFGSGTRLTVV.

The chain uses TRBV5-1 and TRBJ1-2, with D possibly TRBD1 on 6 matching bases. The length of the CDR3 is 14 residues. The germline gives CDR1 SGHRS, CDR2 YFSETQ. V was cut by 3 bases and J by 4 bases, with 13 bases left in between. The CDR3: CASSSQGISYGYTF. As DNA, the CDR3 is TGCGCCAGCAGCTCCCAGGGGATCTCCTATGGCTACACCTTC.

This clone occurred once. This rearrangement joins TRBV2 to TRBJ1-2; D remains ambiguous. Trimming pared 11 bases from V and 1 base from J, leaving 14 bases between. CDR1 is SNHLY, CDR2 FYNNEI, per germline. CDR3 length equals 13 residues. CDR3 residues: CAARRGRNYGYTF. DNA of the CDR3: TGTGCCGCCCGCCGGGGTCGTAACTATGGCTACACCTTC.

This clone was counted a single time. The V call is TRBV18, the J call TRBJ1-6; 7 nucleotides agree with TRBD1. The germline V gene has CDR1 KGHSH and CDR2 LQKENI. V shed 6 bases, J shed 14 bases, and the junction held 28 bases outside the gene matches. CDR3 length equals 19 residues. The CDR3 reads CASSRSSGQRSTGPSALHF. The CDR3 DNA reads TGTGCCAGCTCCCGTTCATCGGGACAGCGTTCGACGGGTCCCTCGGCCCTCCACTTT. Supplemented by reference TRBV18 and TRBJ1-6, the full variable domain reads NAGVMQNPRHLVRRRGQEARLRCSPMKGHSHVYWYRQLPEEGLKFMVYLQKENIIDESGMPKERFSAEFPKEGPSILRIQQVVRGDSAAYFCASSRSSGQRSTGPSALHFGNGTRLTVT.

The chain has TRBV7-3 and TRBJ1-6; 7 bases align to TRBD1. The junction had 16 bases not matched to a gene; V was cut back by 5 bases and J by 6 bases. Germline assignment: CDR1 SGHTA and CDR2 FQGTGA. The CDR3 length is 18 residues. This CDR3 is CASSPRSFWDSGNSPLHF. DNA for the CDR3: TGTGCCAGCAGCCCCCGGTCCTTTTGGGACAGTGGTAATTCACCCCTCCACTTT.

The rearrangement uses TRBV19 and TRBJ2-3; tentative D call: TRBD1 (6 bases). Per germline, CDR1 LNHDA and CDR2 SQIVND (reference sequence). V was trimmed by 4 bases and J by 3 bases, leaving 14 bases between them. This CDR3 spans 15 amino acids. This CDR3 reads CASSNQGIFTDTQYF. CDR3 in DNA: TGTGCCAGTAGTAACCAGGGGATTTTTACAGATACGCAGTATTTT.

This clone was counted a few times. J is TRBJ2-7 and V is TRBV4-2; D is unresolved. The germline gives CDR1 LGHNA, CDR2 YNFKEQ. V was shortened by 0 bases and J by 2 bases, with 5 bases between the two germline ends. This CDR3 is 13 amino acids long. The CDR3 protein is CASSQDVTYEQYF. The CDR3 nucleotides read TGTGCCAGCAGCCAAGATGTTACCTACGAGCAGTACTTC.

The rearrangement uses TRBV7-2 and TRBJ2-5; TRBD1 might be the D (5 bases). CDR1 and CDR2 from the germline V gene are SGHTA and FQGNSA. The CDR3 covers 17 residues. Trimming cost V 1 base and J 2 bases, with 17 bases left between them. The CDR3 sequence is CASSLVPPGRVQETQYF. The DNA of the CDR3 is TGTGCCAGCAGCTTAGTCCCCCCGGGCAGGGTTCAAGAGACCCAGTACTTC.

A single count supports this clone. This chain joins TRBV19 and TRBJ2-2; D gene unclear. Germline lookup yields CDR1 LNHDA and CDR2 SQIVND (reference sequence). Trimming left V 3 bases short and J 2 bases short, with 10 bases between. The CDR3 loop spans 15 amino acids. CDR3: CASSITGRNTGELFF. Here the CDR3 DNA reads TGTGCCAGTAGTATTACGGGTCGCAACACCGGGGAGCTGTTTTTT.

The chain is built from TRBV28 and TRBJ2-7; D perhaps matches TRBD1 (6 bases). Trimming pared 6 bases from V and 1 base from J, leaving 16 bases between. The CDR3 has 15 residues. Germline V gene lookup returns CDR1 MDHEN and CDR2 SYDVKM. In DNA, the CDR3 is TGTGCCAGCAGCTCCCGCCGGGACACGTCCTACGAGCAGTACTTC. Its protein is CASSSRRDTSYEQYF.

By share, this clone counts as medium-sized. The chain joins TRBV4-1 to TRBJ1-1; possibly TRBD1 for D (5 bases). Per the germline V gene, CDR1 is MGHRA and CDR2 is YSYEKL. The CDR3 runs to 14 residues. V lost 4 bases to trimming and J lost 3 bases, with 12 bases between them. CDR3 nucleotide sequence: TGCGCCAGCAGCCTCCGGTGGGGGGACACTGAAGCTTTCTTT. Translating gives CASSLRWGDTEAFF.

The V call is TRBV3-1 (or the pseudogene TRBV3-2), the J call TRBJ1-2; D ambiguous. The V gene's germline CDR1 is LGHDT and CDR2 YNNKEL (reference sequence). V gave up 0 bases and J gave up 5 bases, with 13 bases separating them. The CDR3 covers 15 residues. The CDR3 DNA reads TGTGCCAGCAGCCAAGACCTTAGAGGCTATTATGGCTACACCTTC. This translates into CASSQDLRGYYGYTF.

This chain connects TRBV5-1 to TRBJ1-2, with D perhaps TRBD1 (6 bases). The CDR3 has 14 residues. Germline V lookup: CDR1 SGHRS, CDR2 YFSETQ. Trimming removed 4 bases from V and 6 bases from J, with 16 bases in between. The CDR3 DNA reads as TGCGCCAGCAGCAGAACACAGGGAAAAGATGGCTACACCTTC. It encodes CASSRTQGKDGYTF.

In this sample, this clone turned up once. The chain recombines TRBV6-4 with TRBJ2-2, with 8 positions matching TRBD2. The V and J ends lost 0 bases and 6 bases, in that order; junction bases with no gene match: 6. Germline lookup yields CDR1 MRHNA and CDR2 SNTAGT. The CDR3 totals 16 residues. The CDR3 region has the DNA TGTGCCAGCAGTGACTCAGCGCTAGCGGGTGCCGGGGAGCTGTTTTTT. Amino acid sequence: CASSDSALAGAGELFF.

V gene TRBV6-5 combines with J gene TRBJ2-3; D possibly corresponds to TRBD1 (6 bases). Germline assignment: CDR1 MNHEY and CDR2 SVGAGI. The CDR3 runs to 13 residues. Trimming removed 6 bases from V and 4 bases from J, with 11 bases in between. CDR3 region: CASRPTGSDTQYF. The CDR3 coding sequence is TGTGCCAGCAGACCGACAGGTTCAGATACGCAGTATTTT.

This CDR3 reads CSVHRGLNTEAFF. The CDR3 DNA is TGCAGCGTTCACAGGGGACTGAACACTGAAGCTTTCTTT. The J gene is TRBJ1-1, the V gene TRBV29-1; 7 nucleotides line up with TRBD1. J lost 0 bases, V lost 5 bases, and 3 bases had no gene match. The CDR3 runs 13 residues. CDR1 SQVTM and CDR2 ANQGSEA come from the germline V gene.

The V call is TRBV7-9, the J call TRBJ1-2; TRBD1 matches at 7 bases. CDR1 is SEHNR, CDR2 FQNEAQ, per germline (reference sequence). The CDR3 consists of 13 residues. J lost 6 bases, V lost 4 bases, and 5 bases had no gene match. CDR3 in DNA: TGTGCCAGCAGCTCGACAGGGTGGGATGGCTACACCTTC. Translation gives CASSSTGWDGYTF.